This T cell receptor beta chain was retrieved from a study of T cell repertoires in cytomegalovirus infection. Across the study: CMV epitopes in the study were HLA-C-restricted (recently identified) and HLA-B-restricted (well studied).

The CDR3 sequence is 12 residues long. Germline values: CDR1 DFQATT, CDR2 SNEGSKA (reference sequence). Trimming removed 3 bases at V and 8 bases at J, with 13 bases between. A remark on this clonotype: Its antigen is unknown.

Using its own MiXCR run on the reads, TCRdb lists one record per CDR3 protein. The sample shows roughly 990,000 distinct CDR3 sequences, approximately 31% of them seen only once. The rearrangement links TRBV20-1 to TRBJ1-1, with D unresolved. Source: cultured CD8+ T cells from PBMCs, taken from culture after CMV antigen stimulation. This clonotype was sampled from a human donor in good health (CMV status not recorded). Some clones in this sample may be carry-over from other donors' samples. The CDR3: CSASMGTDEAFF. CDR3 bases: TGCAGTGCTAGTATGGGTACCGACGAAGCTTTCTTT.